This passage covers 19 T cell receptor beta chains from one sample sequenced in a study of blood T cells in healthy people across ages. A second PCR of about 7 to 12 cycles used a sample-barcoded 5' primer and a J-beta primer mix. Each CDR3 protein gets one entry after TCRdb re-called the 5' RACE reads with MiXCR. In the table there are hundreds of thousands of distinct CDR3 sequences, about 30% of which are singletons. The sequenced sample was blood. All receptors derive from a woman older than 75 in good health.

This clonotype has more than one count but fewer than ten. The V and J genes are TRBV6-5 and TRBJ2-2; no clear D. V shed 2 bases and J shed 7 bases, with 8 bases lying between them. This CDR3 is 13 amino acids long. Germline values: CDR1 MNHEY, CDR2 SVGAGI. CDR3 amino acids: CASSYGFIGELFF. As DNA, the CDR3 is TGTGCCAGCAGTTACGGGTTTATCGGGGAGCTGTTTTTT.

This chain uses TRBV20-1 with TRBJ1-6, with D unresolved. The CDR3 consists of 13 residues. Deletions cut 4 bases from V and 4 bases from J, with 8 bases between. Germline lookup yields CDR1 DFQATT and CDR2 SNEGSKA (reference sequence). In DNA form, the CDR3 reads TGCAGTGCTATCACGGGTTATAATTCACCCCTCCACTTT. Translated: CSAITGYNSPLHF.

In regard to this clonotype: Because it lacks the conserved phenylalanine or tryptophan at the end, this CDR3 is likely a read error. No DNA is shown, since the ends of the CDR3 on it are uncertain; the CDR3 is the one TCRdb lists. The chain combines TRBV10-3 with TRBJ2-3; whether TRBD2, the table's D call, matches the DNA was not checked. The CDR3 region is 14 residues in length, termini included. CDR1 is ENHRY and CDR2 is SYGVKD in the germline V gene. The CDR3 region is CATQGSGNTDTQCC.

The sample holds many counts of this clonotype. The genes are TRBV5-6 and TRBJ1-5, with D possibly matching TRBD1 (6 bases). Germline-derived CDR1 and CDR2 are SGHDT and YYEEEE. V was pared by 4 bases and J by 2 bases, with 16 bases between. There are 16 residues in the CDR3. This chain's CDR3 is CASSRGGRQGNQPQHF. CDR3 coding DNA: TGTGCCAGCAGCCGGGGAGGAAGACAGGGCAATCAGCCCCAGCATTTT.

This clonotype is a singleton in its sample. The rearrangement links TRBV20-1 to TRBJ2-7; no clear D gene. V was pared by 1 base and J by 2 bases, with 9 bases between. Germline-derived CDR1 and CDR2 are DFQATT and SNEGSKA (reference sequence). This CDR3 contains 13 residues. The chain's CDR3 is CSARAIGAYEQYF. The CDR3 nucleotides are TGCAGTGCTAGAGCAATCGGCGCCTACGAGCAGTACTTC.

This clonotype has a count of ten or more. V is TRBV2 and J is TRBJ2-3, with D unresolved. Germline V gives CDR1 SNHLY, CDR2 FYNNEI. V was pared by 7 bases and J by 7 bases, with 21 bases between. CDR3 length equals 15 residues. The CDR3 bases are TGTGCCAGCAAAGGAGAAGGTTTATCGTCGAATACGCAGTATTTT. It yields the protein CASKGEGLSSNTQYF.

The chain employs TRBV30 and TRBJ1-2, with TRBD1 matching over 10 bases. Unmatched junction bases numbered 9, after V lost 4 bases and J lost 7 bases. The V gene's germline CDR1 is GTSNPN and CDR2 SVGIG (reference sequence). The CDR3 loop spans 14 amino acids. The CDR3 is CAWKGQGSLFGYTF. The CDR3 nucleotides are TGTGCCTGGAAGGGACAGGGGAGCCTCTTTGGCTACACCTTC. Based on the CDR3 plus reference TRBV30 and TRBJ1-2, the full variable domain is SQTIHQWPATLVQPVGSPLSLECTVEGTSNPNLYWYRQAAGRGLQLLFYSVGIGQISSEVPQNLSASRPQDRQFILSSKKLLLSDSGFYLCAWKGQGSLFGYTFGSGTRLTVV.

The CDR3 loop reads CASSHFPQETQYF. Here the CDR3 DNA reads TGTGCCAGCAGCCATTTCCCACAAGAGACCCAGTACTTC. V is TRBV3-1 and J is TRBJ2-5, with D unclear. The CDR3 length is 13 residues. The germline gives CDR1 LGHDT, CDR2 YNNKEL (reference sequence). V gave up 3 bases and J gave up 2 bases, with 7 bases separating them.

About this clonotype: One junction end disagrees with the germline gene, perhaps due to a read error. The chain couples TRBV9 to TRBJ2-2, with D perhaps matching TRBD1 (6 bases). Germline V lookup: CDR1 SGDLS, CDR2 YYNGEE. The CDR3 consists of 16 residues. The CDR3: CASSYGQTANTGERFF. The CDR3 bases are TGTGCCAGCTCATACGGACAGACCGCTAACACCGGGGAGCGGTTTTTT.

The CDR3 here is CASSRPGQGRAGELFF. The CDR3 DNA is TGTGCCAGCAGTCGTCCGGGACAGGGAAGAGCCGGGGAGCTGTTTTTT. The V call is TRBV11-3, the J call TRBJ2-2; 9 bases fit TRBD1. CDR1 and CDR2 (germline): SGHNT, YENEEA. The CDR3 sequence is 16 residues long. Trimming at V came to 6 bases and at J to 6 bases, leaving 11 bases not matched to a gene.

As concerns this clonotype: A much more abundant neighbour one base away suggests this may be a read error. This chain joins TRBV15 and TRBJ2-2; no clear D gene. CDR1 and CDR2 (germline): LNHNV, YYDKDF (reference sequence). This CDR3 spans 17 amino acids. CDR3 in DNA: TGTGCCACCGGCAGAGACCGACCGGGCTCCTTTACCGGGGAGCTGTTTTTT. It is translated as CATGRDRPGSFTGELFF.

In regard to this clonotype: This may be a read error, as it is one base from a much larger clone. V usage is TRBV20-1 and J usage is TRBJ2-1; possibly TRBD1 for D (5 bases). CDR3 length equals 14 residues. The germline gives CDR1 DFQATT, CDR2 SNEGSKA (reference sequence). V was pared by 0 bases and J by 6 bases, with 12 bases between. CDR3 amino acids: CSARDRGTINEQFF. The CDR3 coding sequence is TGCAGTGCTAGAGATAGGGGAACCATCAATGAGCAGTTCTTC.

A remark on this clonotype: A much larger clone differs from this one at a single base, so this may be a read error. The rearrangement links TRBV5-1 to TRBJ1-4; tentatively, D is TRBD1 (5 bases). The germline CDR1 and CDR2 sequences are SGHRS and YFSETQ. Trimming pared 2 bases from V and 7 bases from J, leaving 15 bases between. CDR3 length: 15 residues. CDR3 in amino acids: CASSFNGGGSEKLFF. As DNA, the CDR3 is TGCGCCAGCAGCTTTAACGGGGGAGGGAGTGAAAAACTGTTTTTT.

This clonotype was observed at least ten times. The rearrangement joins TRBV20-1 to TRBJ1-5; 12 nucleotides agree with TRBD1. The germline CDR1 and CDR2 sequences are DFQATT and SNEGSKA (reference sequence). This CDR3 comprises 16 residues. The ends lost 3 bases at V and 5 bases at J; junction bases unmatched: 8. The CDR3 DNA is TGCAGTGCTAGCCGGGACAGGGGGCGCGTGCATCAGCCCCAGCATTTT. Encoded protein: CSASRDRGRVHQPQHF.

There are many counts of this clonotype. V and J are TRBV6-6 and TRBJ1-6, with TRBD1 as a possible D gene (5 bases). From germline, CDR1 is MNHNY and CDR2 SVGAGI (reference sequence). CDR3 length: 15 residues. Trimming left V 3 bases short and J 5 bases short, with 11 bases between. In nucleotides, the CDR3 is TGTGCCAGCAGTTATGATCGGGGGAATAATTCACCCCTCCACTTT. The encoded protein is CASSYDRGNNSPLHF.

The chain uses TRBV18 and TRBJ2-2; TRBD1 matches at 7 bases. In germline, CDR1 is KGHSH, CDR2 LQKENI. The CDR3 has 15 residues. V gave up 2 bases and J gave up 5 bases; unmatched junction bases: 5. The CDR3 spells CASSPGQAWTGELFF. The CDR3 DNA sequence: TGTGCCAGCTCACCAGGACAGGCTTGGACCGGGGAGCTGTTTTTT.

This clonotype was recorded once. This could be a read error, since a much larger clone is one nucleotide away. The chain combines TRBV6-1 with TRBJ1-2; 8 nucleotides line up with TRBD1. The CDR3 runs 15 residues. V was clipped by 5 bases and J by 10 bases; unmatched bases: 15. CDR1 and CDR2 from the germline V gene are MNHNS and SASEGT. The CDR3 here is CASSFQGQGPNDYTF. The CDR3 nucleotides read TGTGCCAGCAGTTTCCAAGGACAGGGCCCTAATGACTACACCTTC.

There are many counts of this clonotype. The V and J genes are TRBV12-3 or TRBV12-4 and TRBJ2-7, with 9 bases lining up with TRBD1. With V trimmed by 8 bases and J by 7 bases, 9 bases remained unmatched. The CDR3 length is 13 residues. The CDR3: CASSARTGAEQYF. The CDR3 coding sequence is TGTGCCAGCTCCGCCCGGACAGGGGCGGAGCAGTACTTC.

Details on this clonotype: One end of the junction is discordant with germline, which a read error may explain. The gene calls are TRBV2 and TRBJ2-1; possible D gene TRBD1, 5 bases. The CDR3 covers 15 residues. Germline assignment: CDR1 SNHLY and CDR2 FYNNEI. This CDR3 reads CASRGAAGSYNELYF. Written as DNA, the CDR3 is TGTGCCAGCAGGGGTGCCGCAGGGTCCTACAATGAGCTGTACTTC.